Listed below are T cell receptor beta chains from one sample, sequenced in a study of blood T cell repertoires in COVID-19. TCRdb's table, derived via immunoSEQ multiplex PCR, lists solely in-frame clones and lacks some. The top ten clones hold under 7% of a sample with under 200,000 clones, more than 75% of them seen once. Sequencing was done on a sample of peripheral blood. The receptors shown here come from a middle-aged woman with COVID-19, enrolled during active disease. The CDR3 runs from the conserved cysteine through the conserved F or W. The D gene is left open where the match is weak. The listing skips clone size in some rows; elsewhere it reads once, few, many or a size class.

J gene: TRBJ1-3; V gene: TRBV7-8; clone size: few; D gene: TRBD1; CDR3 protein: CASSGETGTGNTIYF; CDR3 DNA: TGTGCCAGCAGCGGAGAGACAGGGACCGGAAACACCATATATTTT
J gene: TRBJ1-2; V gene: TRBV30; clone size: .; D gene: TRBD1; CDR3 protein: CAWSVQGDYGYTF; CDR3 DNA: TGTGCCTGGAGTGTACAGGGGGACTATGGCTACACCTTC
J gene: TRBJ2-7; V gene: TRBV27; clone size: .; D gene: TRBD1; CDR3 protein: CASRRTQGRWEQYF; CDR3 DNA: TGTGCCAGCAGGCGGACACAGGGGCGTTGGGAGCAGTACTTC
J gene: TRBJ1-4; V gene: TRBV12-3/TRBV12-4; clone size: .; D gene: .; CDR3 protein: CASRQGGEKLFF; CDR3 DNA: TGTGCCAGCCGTCAGGGCGGCGAAAAACTGTTTTTT
J gene: TRBJ2-1; V gene: TRBV7-9; clone size: .; D gene: .; CDR3 protein: CASSLQVTAYNEQFF; CDR3 DNA: TGTGCCAGCAGCTTACAAGTTACGGCCTACAATGAGCAGTTCTTC
J gene: TRBJ2-1; V gene: TRBV7-9; clone size: .; D gene: .; CDR3 protein: CASSSQVTLGNNEQFF; CDR3 DNA: TGTGCCAGCAGCTCCCAGGTAACACTAGGGAACAATGAGCAGTTCTTC
J gene: TRBJ1-3; V gene: TRBV18; clone size: .; D gene: .; CDR3 protein: CASSTGIGNTIYF; CDR3 DNA: TGTGCCAGCTCCACAGGGATTGGAAACACCATATATTTT
J gene: TRBJ2-5; V gene: TRBV27; clone size: .; D gene: TRBD2; CDR3 protein: CASTSLAGRLETQYF; CDR3 DNA: TGTGCCAGCACGTCTTTAGCGGGAAGGCTGGAGACCCAGTACTTC
J gene: TRBJ2-7; V gene: TRBV29-1; clone size: .; D gene: .; CDR3 protein: CSASINSPYEQYF; CDR3 DNA: TGCAGCGCCTCAATCAACTCTCCCTACGAGCAGTACTTC
J gene: TRBJ2-3; V gene: TRBV7-2; clone size: .; D gene: TRBD2; CDR3 protein: CAIRYPGFRGGARADTQYF; CDR3 DNA: TGTGCCATCCGTTACCCCGGGTTCCGCGGGGGGGCAAGGGCAGATACGCAGTATTTT
J gene: TRBJ2-1; V gene: TRBV12-3/TRBV12-4; clone size: .; D gene: .; CDR3 protein: CASSPPTDNEQFF; CDR3 DNA: TGTGCCAGCAGTCCCCCCACTGACAATGAGCAGTTCTTC
J gene: TRBJ1-6; V gene: TRBV5-1; clone size: .; D gene: .; CDR3 protein: CASTPGGINSPLHF; CDR3 DNA: TGCGCCAGCACCCCTGGAGGGATAAATTCACCCCTCCACTTT
J gene: TRBJ1-1; V gene: TRBV5-6; clone size: .; D gene: TRBD1; CDR3 protein: CASRGLDRDIWNTEAFF; CDR3 DNA: TGTGCCAGCAGGGGACTGGACAGGGACATTTGGAACACTGAAGCTTTCTTT
J gene: TRBJ1-3; V gene: TRBV30; clone size: .; D gene: .; CDR3 protein: CAWTGSNTIYF; CDR3 DNA: TGTGCCTGGACAGGTTCAAACACCATATATTTT
J gene: TRBJ1-1; V gene: TRBV2; clone size: .; D gene: TRBD1; CDR3 protein: CASSLRQGGEAFF; CDR3 DNA: TGTGCCAGCAGTTTACGACAGGGAGGTGAAGCTTTCTTT
J gene: TRBJ1-6; V gene: TRBV11-3; clone size: .; D gene: .; CDR3 protein: CASSRDSNSPLHF; CDR3 DNA: TGTGCCAGCAGCCGAGACAGTAATTCACCCCTCCACTTT
J gene: TRBJ2-7; V gene: TRBV4-2; clone size: .; D gene: .; CDR3 protein: CASSRPGDQSYEQYF; CDR3 DNA: TGTGCCAGCAGCCGGCCGGGGGATCAATCCTACGAGCAGTACTTC
J gene: TRBJ1-1; V gene: TRBV6-5; clone size: .; D gene: .; CDR3 protein: CASTPTGANTEAFF; CDR3 DNA: TGTGCCAGCACCCCGACAGGAGCGAACACTGAAGCTTTCTTT
J gene: TRBJ2-3; V gene: TRBV29-1; clone size: .; D gene: TRBD2; CDR3 protein: CSVEFVGLAGEVASTDTQYF; CDR3 DNA: TGCAGCGTTGAATTCGTGGGACTAGCGGGGGAGGTCGCTAGCACAGATACGCAGTATTTT
J gene: TRBJ2-7; V gene: TRBV4-3; clone size: few; D gene: .; CDR3 protein: CASSQEYSSNAEQYF; CDR3 DNA: TGCGCCAGCAGCCAAGAATATTCGTCTAACGCCGAGCAGTACTTC
J gene: TRBJ2-1; V gene: TRBV5-4; clone size: .; D gene: TRBD1; CDR3 protein: CASSLEFGQGSYNEQFF; CDR3 DNA: TGTGCCAGCAGCCTGGAATTCGGACAGGGGTCCTACAATGAGCAGTTCTTC
J gene: TRBJ2-7; V gene: TRBV29-1; clone size: .; D gene: TRBD1; CDR3 protein: CSVLRSGTGRNEQYF; CDR3 DNA: TGCAGCGTCCTCAGGTCCGGGACAGGGAGGAACGAGCAGTACTTC
J gene: TRBJ1-5; V gene: TRBV12-3/TRBV12-4; clone size: once; D gene: .; CDR3 protein: CASILTGTRPQHF; CDR3 DNA: TGTGCCAGCATCCTCACAGGGACGAGGCCCCAGCATTTT
J gene: TRBJ2-4; V gene: TRBV10-1; clone size: .; D gene: .; CDR3 protein: CASSGLNLAKNIQYF; CDR3 DNA: TGCGCCAGCAGTGGACTCAACCTAGCCAAAAACATTCAGTACTTC
J gene: TRBJ2-7; V gene: TRBV6-5; clone size: .; D gene: .; CDR3 protein: CASSYSWGDDYEQYF; CDR3 DNA: TGTGCCAGCAGTTACTCCTGGGGGGATGACTACGAGCAGTACTTC
J gene: TRBJ2-5; V gene: TRBV6-5; clone size: .; D gene: TRBD2; CDR3 protein: CASRTSGGARETQYF; CDR3 DNA: TGTGCCAGCAGGACTAGCGGGGGGGCGCGGGAGACCCAGTACTTC
J gene: TRBJ2-1; V gene: TRBV2; clone size: few; D gene: TRBD2; CDR3 protein: CASSGTSGRRGEQFF; CDR3 DNA: TGTGCCAGCAGTGGAACTAGCGGGAGAAGGGGTGAGCAGTTCTTC
J gene: TRBJ2-6; V gene: TRBV5-1; clone size: .; D gene: .; CDR3 protein: CASSSTSLRAGANVLTF; CDR3 DNA: TGCGCCAGCAGCTCTACGTCACTACGGGCTGGGGCCAACGTCCTGACTTTC
J gene: TRBJ1-6; V gene: TRBV10-1; clone size: .; D gene: .; CDR3 protein: CASSETVNSPLHF; CDR3 DNA: TGCGCCAGCAGTGAGACAGTTAATTCACCCCTCCACTTT
J gene: TRBJ2-7; V gene: TRBV6-1; clone size: .; D gene: .; CDR3 protein: CASSEDGRDYEQYF; CDR3 DNA: TGTGCCAGCAGTGAAGATGGCAGGGACTACGAGCAGTACTTC
J gene: TRBJ2-7; V gene: TRBV3-1/TRBV3-2; clone size: few; D gene: TRBD2; CDR3 protein: CASGTSGIEQYF; CDR3 DNA: TGTGCCAGCGGGACTAGCGGGATCGAGCAGTACTTC
J gene: TRBJ1-1; V gene: TRBV11-2; clone size: many; D gene: .; CDR3 protein: CASSQQVNTEAFF; CDR3 DNA: TGTGCCAGCAGCCAACAGGTTAACACTGAAGCTTTCTTT
J gene: TRBJ1-1; V gene: TRBV6-5; clone size: .; D gene: TRBD1; CDR3 protein: CASTTGRYTEAFF; CDR3 DNA: TGTGCCAGTACGACAGGGCGGTACACTGAAGCTTTCTTT
J gene: TRBJ2-2; V gene: TRBV5-4; clone size: .; D gene: TRBD2; CDR3 protein: CASSGTSAANTGELFF; CDR3 DNA: TGTGCCAGCAGCGGTACTAGCGCCGCGAACACCGGGGAGCTGTTTTTT
J gene: TRBJ1-5; V gene: TRBV2; clone size: .; D gene: TRBD1; CDR3 protein: CASSVSRGLGSNQPQHF; CDR3 DNA: TGTGCCAGCAGTGTATCCAGGGGGCTCGGTAGCAATCAGCCCCAGCATTTT
J gene: TRBJ2-4; V gene: TRBV14; clone size: once; D gene: .; CDR3 protein: CASSQPGGNIQYF; CDR3 DNA: TGTGCCAGCAGCCAACCCGGGGGAAACATTCAGTACTTC
J gene: TRBJ2-1; V gene: TRBV5-4; clone size: .; D gene: .; CDR3 protein: CASSPTIDRSYNEQFF; CDR3 DNA: TGTGCCAGCAGCCCAACCATCGACAGATCCTACAATGAGCAGTTCTTC
J gene: TRBJ2-5; V gene: TRBV6-6; clone size: .; D gene: TRBD1; CDR3 protein: CASRPGGETQYF; CDR3 DNA: TGTGCCAGCAGGCCAGGGGGAGAGACCCAGTACTTC
J gene: TRBJ2-5; V gene: TRBV12-3/TRBV12-4; clone size: .; D gene: .; CDR3 protein: CASSLYREETQYF; CDR3 DNA: TGTGCCAGCAGTTTATACAGGGAGGAGACCCAGTACTTC
J gene: TRBJ2-7; V gene: TRBV6-2/TRBV6-3; clone size: few; D gene: TRBD2; CDR3 protein: CASSYASTSVTEQYF; CDR3 DNA: TGTGCCAGCAGTTACGCCTCAACTAGCGTCACCGAGCAGTACTTC
J gene: TRBJ2-7; V gene: TRBV9; clone size: .; D gene: TRBD2; CDR3 protein: CASSVGGRAYEQYF; CDR3 DNA: TGTGCCAGCAGCGTAGGCGGGAGGGCTTACGAGCAGTACTTC
J gene: TRBJ2-4; V gene: TRBV5-4; clone size: .; D gene: .; CDR3 protein: CASSPFRLAKNIQYF; CDR3 DNA: TGTGCCAGCAGCCCCTTCAGGCTAGCCAAAAACATTCAGTACTTC
J gene: TRBJ2-2; V gene: TRBV10-3; clone size: .; D gene: .; CDR3 protein: CAISAMGGLENTGELFF; CDR3 DNA: TGTGCCATCAGCGCCATGGGCGGACTCGAGAACACCGGGGAGCTGTTTTTT
J gene: TRBJ1-1; V gene: TRBV6-5; clone size: .; D gene: .; CDR3 protein: CASTIGSTEAFF; CDR3 DNA: TGTGCCAGCACCATAGGGAGCACTGAAGCTTTCTTT
J gene: TRBJ2-1; V gene: TRBV9; clone size: few; D gene: TRBD2; CDR3 protein: CASSPRGAGGFYEQFF; CDR3 DNA: TGTGCCAGCAGCCCCCGGGGAGCGGGGGGATTCTATGAGCAGTTCTTC
J gene: TRBJ1-1; V gene: TRBV6-5; clone size: .; D gene: TRBD1; CDR3 protein: CASSPRTGRNTEAFF; CDR3 DNA: TGTGCCAGCAGTCCCAGGACAGGGAGGAACACTGAAGCTTTCTTT
J gene: TRBJ1-5; V gene: TRBV6-2/TRBV6-3; clone size: .; D gene: .; CDR3 protein: CASSYDSSNQPQHF; CDR3 DNA: TGTGCCAGCAGTTACGACAGTAGCAATCAGCCCCAGCATTTT
J gene: TRBJ1-4; V gene: TRBV28; clone size: few; D gene: TRBD1; CDR3 protein: CASRTGTGLEKLFF; CDR3 DNA: TGTGCCAGCAGAACCGGGACAGGGTTAGAAAAACTGTTTTTT